The next 9 T cell receptor beta chains were all read from a single sample in a study of Ad26.COV2.S vaccination and SARS-CoV-2 variants. Profiling relied on immunoSEQ multiplex PCR, and the TCRdb table lists in-frame clones only, not all of them. In the table there are hundreds of thousands of clones, approximately 88% of which are singletons. Treatment reported: approximately 18 received Ad26.COV2.S at low or high dose, single or two shots; several received placebo; per-sample allocation not given. Collection of the samples took place on day 63 after the first injection of vaccine or placebo. The sample was peripheral blood, taken in a trial of Ad26.COV2.S vaccine versus placebo. These receptors all stem from a person aged 18-60 years who received the Ad26.COV2.S COVID-19 vaccine or a placebo.

The chain joins TRBV27 to TRBJ2-5; D may be TRBD1 or TRBD2 (5 bases each). The germline gives CDR1 MNHEY, CDR2 SMNVEV (reference sequence). The length of the CDR3 is 13 residues. The V and J ends lost 4 bases and 5 bases respectively, with 11 bases between them. This CDR3 is CASSYGGQETQYF. CDR3 DNA sequence: TGTGCCAGCAGTTATGGGGGTCAGGAGACCCAGTACTTC.

In this sample, this clone turned up once. The DNA of the CDR3 is TGTGCCAGCAGCGCAGGACAGGGGAAGAGTGGCTACACCTTC. This translates into CASSAGQGKSGYTF. The genes are TRBV21-1 and TRBJ1-2; TRBD1, the table's D call, was not compared with the DNA. TRBV21-1 is given as a pseudogene. The CDR3 loop spans 14 amino acids.

The gene calls are TRBV18 and TRBJ1-5; 7 bases match TRBD1. Per germline, CDR1 KGHSH and CDR2 LQKENI. The length of the CDR3 is 15 residues. Losses at the gene ends were 6 bases for V and 9 bases for J; bases not matched to a gene: 14. The CDR3 sequence: CASSNYEGRQGPQHF. The DNA of the CDR3 is TGTGCCAGCTCGAATTACGAGGGGAGACAGGGGCCCCAGCATTTT.

The rearrangement links TRBV7-9 to TRBJ1-2; D gene ambiguous. Trimming cost V 4 bases and J 8 bases, with 17 bases left between them. Germline V CDR1 and CDR2: SEHNR, FQNEAQ (reference sequence). The CDR3 extends over 14 amino acids. CDR3 coding DNA: TGTGCCAGCAGCTCAACCCCGGTTTTGAGAGGCTACACCTTC. It encodes CASSSTPVLRGYTF.

In its sample, this clone was seen a few times. V usage is TRBV11-2 and J usage is TRBJ1-5; tentatively, D is TRBD1 (5 bases). The CDR3 runs 15 residues. Deletions cut 2 bases from V and 7 bases from J, with 15 bases between. Germline V gives CDR1 SGHAT, CDR2 FQNNGV. DNA for the CDR3: TGTGCCAGCAGCTTAACGCTGGGGGAATGGCAGCCCCAGCATTTT. This codes for CASSLTLGEWQPQHF.

This sequence joins TRBV10-1 and TRBJ2-4; D gene ambiguous. Germline CDR1 is WNHNN and CDR2 is SYGVQD (reference sequence). V lost 5 bases to trimming and J lost 8 bases, with 19 bases between them. This CDR3 region has 15 residues. The CDR3 spells CASSTRCMSIDIQYF. The CDR3 DNA is TGCGCCAGCAGTACCAGGTGTATGTCAATTGACATTCAGTACTTC.

The chain uses TRBV7-9 and TRBJ1-1; D ambiguous. The CDR3 has 14 amino acids. Germline lookup yields CDR1 SEHNR and CDR2 FQNEAQ (reference sequence). Trimming removed 1 base from V and 6 bases from J, with 12 bases in between. In DNA, the CDR3 is TGTGCCAGCAGCTTAGAGGGTAGTACCGCTGAAGCTTTCTTT. Residues: CASSLEGSTAEAFF.

V and J are TRBV6-5 and TRBJ2-7; 7 positions agree with TRBD2. The CDR3 length is 14 residues. CDR1 is MNHEY, CDR2 SVGAGI, per germline. V gave up 2 bases and J gave up 8 bases; unmatched junction bases: 9. Here the CDR3 reads CASSYPGGSTKQYF. As DNA, the CDR3 is TGTGCCAGCAGTTACCCCGGGGGGTCTACGAAGCAGTACTTC.

This chain uses TRBV30 with TRBJ1-1; maybe TRBD1 (5 bases). This CDR3 is 13 amino acids long. Trimming stripped 2 bases from V and 3 bases from J, with 10 bases between. Germline V gene data show CDR1 as GTSNPN and CDR2 as SVGIG (reference sequence). CDR3 protein: CAWSPGGDTEAFF. The CDR3 DNA reads TGTGCCTGGAGTCCCGGGGGGGACACTGAAGCTTTCTTT.